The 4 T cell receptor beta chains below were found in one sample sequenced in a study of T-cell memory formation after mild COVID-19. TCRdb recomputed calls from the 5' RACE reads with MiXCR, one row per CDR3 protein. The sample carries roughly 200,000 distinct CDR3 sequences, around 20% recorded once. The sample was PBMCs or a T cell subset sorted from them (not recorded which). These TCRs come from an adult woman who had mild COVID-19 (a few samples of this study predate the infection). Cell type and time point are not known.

The CDR3 reads CASRPFEAAQETQYF. CDR3 sequence (DNA): TGTGCCAGCAGGCCTTTCGAGGCAGCTCAAGAGACCCAGTACTTC. This sequence joins TRBV6-1 and TRBJ2-5; D not certain. Germline CDR1 and CDR2: MNHNS and SASEGT. This CDR3 is 15 amino acids long. V dropped 6 bases and J dropped 2 bases, with 16 bases sitting between them.

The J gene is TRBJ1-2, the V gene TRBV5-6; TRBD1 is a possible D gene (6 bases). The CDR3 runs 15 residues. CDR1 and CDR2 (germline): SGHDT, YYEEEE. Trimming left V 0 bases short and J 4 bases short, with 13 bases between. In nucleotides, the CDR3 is TGTGCCAGCAGCTTGGTGGCAGGGGATGGCTATGGCTACACCTTC. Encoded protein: CASSLVAGDGYGYTF.

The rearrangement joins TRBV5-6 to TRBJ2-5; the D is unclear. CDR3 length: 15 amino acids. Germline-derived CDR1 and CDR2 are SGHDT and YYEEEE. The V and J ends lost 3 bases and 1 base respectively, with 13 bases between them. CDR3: CASSSGSSAQETQYF. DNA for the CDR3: TGTGCCAGCAGCTCGGGCAGCTCCGCCCAAGAGACCCAGTACTTC.

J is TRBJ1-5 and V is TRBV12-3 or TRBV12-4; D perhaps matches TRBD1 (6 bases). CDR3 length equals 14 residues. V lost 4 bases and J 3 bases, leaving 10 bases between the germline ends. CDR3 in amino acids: CASSYRDPNQPQHF. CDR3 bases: TGTGCCAGCAGTTACAGGGATCCCAATCAGCCCCAGCATTTT.